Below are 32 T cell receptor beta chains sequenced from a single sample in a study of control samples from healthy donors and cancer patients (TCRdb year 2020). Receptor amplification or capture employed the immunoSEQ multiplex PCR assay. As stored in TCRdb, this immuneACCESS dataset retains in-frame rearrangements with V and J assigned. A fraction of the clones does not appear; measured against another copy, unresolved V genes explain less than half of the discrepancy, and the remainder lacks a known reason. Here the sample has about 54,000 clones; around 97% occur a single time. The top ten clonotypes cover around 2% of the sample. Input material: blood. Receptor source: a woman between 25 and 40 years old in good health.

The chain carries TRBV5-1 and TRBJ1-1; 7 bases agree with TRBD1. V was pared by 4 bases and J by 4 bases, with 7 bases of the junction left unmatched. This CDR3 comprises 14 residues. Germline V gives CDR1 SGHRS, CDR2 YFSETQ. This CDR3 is CASSGTGEGTEAFF. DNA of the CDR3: TGCGCCAGCAGCGGAACAGGGGAGGGCACTGAAGCTTTCTTT.

The CDR3 spells CASSVPLAGDNIQYF. The DNA for the CDR3 is TGTGCCAGCAGCGTACCTCTAGCGGGAGACAACATTCAGTACTTC. The chain couples TRBV7-8 to TRBJ2-4, with 10 positions matching TRBD2. CDR3 size: 15 residues. Trimming at V came to 5 bases and at J to 7 bases, leaving 8 bases not matched to a gene. Germline V CDR1 and CDR2: SGHVS, FQNEAQ.

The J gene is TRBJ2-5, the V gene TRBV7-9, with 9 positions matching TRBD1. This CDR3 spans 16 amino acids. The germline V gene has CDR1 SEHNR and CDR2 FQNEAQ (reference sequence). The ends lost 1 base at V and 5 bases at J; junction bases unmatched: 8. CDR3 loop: CASSLGTGAAGETQYF. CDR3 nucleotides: TGTGCCAGCAGCTTAGGGACAGGGGCGGCGGGGGAGACCCAGTACTTC.

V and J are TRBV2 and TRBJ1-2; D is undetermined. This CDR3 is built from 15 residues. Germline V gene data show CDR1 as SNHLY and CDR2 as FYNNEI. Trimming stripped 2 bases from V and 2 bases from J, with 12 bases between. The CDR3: CASSEWRDTNYGYTF. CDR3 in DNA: TGTGCCAGCAGTGAATGGAGAGACACCAACTATGGCTACACCTTC. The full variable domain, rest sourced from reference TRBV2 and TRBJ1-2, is EPEVTQTPSHQVTQMGQEVILRCVPISNHLYFYWYRQILGQKVEFLVSFYNNEISEKSEIFDDQFSVERPDGSNFTLKIRSTKLEDSAMYFCASSEWRDTNYGYTFGSGTRLTVV.

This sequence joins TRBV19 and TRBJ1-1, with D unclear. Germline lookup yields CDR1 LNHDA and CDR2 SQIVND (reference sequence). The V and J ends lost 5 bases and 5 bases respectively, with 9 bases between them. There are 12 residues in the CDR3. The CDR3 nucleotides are TGTGCCAGTAGTGGTGTTAATACTGAAGCTTTCTTT. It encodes CASSGVNTEAFF.

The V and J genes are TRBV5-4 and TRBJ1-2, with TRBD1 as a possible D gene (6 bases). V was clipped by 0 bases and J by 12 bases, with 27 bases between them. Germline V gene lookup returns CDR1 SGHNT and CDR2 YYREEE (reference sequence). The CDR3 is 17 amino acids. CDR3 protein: CASSLESQQGFLRENTF. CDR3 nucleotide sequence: TGTGCCAGCAGCTTGGAGTCCCAACAGGGCTTTCTGCGGGAGAACACCTTC.

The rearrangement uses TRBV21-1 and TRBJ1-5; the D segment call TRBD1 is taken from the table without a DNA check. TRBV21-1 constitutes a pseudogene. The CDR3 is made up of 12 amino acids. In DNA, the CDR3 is TGTGCCAGCAGCCCCAAAAGGGGGCCCCAGCATTTT. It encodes CASSPKRGPQHF.

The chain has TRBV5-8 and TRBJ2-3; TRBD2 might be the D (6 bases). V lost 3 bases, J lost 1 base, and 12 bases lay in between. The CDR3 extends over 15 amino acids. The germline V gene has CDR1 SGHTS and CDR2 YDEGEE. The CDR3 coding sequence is TGTGCCAGCAGCTCCGGGGGATCTGGCACAGATACGCAGTATTTT. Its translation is CASSSGGSGTDTQYF.

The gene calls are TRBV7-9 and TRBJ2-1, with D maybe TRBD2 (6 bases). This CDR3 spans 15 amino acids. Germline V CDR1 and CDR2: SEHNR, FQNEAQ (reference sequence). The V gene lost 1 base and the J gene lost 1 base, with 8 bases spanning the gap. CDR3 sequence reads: CASSLGAGSYNEQFF. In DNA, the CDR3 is TGTGCCAGCAGCTTAGGAGCGGGTTCCTACAATGAGCAGTTCTTC. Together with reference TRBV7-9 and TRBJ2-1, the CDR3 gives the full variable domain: DTGVSQNPRHKITKRGQNVTFRCDPISEHNRLYWYRQTLGQGPEFLTYFQNEAQLEKSRLLSDRFSAERPKGSFSTLEIQRTEQGDSAMYLCASSLGAGSYNEQFFGPGTRLTVL.

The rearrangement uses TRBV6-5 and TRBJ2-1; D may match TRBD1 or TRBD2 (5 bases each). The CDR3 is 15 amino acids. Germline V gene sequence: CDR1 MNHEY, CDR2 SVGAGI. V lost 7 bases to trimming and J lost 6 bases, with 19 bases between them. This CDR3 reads CASILTGTKVNEQFF. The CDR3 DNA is TGTGCCAGCATTTTGACCGGGACCAAGGTCAATGAGCAGTTCTTC.

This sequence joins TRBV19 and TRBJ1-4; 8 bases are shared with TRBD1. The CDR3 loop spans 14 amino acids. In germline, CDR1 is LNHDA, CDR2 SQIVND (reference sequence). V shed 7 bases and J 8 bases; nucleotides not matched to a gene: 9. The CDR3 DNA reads TGTGCCAGTAATCAGGGGGCGCGGAACGAAAAACTGTTTTTT. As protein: CASNQGARNEKLFF.

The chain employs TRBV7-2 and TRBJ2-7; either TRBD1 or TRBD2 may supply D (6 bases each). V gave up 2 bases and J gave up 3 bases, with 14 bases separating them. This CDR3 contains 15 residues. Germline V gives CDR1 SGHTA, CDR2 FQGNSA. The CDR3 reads CASSLTTGAGYEQYF. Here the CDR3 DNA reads TGTGCCAGCAGCTTAACGACGGGGGCAGGCTACGAGCAGTACTTC.

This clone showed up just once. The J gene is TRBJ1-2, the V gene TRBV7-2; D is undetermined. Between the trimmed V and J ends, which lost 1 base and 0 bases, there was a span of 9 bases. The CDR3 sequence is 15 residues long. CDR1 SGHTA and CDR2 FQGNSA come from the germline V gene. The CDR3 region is CASSLVSESNYGYTF. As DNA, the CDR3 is TGTGCCAGCAGCTTAGTTTCTGAATCTAACTATGGCTACACCTTC.

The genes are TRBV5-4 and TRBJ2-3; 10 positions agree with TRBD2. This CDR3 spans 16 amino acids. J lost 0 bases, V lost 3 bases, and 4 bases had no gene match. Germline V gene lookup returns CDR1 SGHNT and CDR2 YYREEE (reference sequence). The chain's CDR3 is CASSWALAGSTDTQYF. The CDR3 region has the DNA TGTGCCAGCAGCTGGGCACTAGCGGGAAGCACAGATACGCAGTATTTT.

CDR3 in amino acids: CASSTRGANQPQHF. CDR3 DNA: TGTGCCAGCAGTACAAGGGGGGCGAATCAGCCCCAGCATTTT. The chain uses TRBV5-4 and TRBJ1-5; D is perhaps TRBD1 (6 bases). Germline V lookup: CDR1 SGHNT, CDR2 YYREEE (reference sequence). The CDR3 spans 14 residues. V lost 5 bases and J lost 4, with 13 bases in between.

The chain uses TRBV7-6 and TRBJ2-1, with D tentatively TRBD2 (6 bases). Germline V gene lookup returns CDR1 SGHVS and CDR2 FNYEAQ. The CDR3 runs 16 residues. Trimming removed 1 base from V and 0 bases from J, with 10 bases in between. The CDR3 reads CASSLGLGSSYNEQFF. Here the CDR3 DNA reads TGTGCCAGCAGCTTAGGACTAGGTAGCTCCTACAATGAGCAGTTCTTC.

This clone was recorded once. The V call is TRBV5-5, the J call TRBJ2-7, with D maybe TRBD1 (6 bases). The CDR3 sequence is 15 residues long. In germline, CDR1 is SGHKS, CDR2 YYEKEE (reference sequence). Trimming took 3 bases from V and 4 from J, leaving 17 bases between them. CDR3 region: CASSSAPLQGYEQYF. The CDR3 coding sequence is TGTGCCAGCAGCTCGGCTCCCTTACAGGGTTACGAGCAGTACTTC.

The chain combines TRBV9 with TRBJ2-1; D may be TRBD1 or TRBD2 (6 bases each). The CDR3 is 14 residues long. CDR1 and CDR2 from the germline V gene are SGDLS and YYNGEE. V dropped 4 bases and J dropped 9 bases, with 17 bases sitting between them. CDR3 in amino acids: CASSPHGGQSEQFF. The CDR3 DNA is TGTGCCAGCAGCCCTCATGGGGGGCAGAGTGAGCAGTTCTTC.

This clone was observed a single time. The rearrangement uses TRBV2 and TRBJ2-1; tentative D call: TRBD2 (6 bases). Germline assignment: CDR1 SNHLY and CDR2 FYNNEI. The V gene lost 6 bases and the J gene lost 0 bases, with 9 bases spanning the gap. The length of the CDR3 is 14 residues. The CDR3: CASRLASSYNEQFF. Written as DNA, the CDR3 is TGTGCCAGCAGGCTAGCGAGCTCCTACAATGAGCAGTTCTTC. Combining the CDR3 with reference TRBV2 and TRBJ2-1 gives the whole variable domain EPEVTQTPSHQVTQMGQEVILRCVPISNHLYFYWYRQILGQKVEFLVSFYNNEISEKSEIFDDQFSVERPDGSNFTLKIRSTKLEDSAMYFCASRLASSYNEQFFGPGTRLTVL.

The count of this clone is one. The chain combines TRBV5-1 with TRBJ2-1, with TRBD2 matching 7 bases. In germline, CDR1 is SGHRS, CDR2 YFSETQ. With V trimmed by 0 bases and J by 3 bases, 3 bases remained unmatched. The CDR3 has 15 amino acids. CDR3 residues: CASSLDSGIYNEQFF. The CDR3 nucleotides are TGCGCCAGCAGCTTGGACAGCGGGATCTACAATGAGCAGTTCTTC. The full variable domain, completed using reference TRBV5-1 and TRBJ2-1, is KAGVTQTPRYLIKTRGQQVTLSCSPISGHRSVSWYQQTPGQGLQFLFEYFSETQRNKGNFPGRFSGRQFSNSRSEMNVSTLELGDSALYLCASSLDSGIYNEQFFGPGTRLTVL.

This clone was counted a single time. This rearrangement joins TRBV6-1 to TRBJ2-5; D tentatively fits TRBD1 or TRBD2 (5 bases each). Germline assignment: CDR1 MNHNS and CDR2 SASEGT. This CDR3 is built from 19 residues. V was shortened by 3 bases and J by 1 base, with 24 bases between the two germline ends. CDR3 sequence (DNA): TGTGCCAGCAGTGAGGAGGCCCTGAGGACATTAGGGATCCAAGAGACCCAGTACTTC. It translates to CASSEEALRTLGIQETQYF.

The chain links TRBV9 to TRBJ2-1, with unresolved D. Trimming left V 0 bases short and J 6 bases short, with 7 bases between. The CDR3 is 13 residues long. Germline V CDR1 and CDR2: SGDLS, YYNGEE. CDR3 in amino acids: CASSVDTPNEQFF. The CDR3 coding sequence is TGTGCCAGCAGCGTAGATACGCCCAATGAGCAGTTCTTC. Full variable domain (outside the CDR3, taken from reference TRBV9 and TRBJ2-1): DSGVTQTPKHLITATGQRVTLRCSPRSGDLSVYWYQQSLDQGLQFLIQYYNGEERAKGNILERFSAQQFPDLHSELNLSSLELGDSALYFCASSVDTPNEQFFGPGTRLTVL.

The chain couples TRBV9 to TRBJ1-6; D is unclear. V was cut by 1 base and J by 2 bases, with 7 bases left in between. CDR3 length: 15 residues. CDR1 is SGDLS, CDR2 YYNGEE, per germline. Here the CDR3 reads CASSVTPTYNSPLHF. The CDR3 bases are TGTGCCAGCAGCGTAACACCTACCTATAATTCACCCCTCCACTTT.

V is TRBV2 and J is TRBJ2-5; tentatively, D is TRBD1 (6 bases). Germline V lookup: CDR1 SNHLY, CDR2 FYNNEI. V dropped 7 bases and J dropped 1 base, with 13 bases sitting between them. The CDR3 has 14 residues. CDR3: CASNSWGRQETQYF. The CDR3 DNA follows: TGTGCCAGCAACTCGTGGGGGCGCCAAGAGACCCAGTACTTC.

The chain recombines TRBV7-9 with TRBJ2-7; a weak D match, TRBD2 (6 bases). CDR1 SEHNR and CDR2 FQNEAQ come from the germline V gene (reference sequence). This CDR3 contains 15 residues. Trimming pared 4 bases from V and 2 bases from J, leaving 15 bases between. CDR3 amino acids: CASSSPRLGAYEQYF. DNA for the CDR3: TGTGCCAGCAGCTCACCCAGACTAGGGGCCTACGAGCAGTACTTC. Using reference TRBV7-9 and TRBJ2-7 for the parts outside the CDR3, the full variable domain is DTGVSQNPRHKITKRGQNVTFRCDPISEHNRLYWYRQTLGQGPEFLTYFQNEAQLEKSRLLSDRFSAERPKGSFSTLEIQRTEQGDSAMYLCASSSPRLGAYEQYFGPGTRLTVT.

The chain's CDR3 is CASSPTSGATDTQYF. The CDR3 region has the DNA TGTGCCAGCAGCCCGACTAGCGGTGCTACAGATACGCAGTATTTT. The chain recombines TRBV5-6 with TRBJ2-3; TRBD2 matches 9 bases. From germline, CDR1 is SGHDT and CDR2 YYEEEE. The CDR3 extends over 15 amino acids. V trimming: 4 bases; J trimming: 3 bases; junction bases outside the gene matches: 6.

CDR3 sequence (DNA): TGTGCCAGCAGCCAAGATTATGATAGAGACTACGAGCAGTACTTC. Residues: CASSQDYDRDYEQYF. The chain employs TRBV14 and TRBJ2-7; D is unresolved. CDR3 length: 15 amino acids. Trimming removed 0 bases at V and 3 bases at J, with 12 bases between. The germline gives CDR1 SGHDN, CDR2 FVKESK.

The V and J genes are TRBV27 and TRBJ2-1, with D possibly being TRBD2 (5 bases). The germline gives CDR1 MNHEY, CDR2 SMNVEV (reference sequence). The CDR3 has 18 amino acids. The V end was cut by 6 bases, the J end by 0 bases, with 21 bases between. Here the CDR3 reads CASRLTSTTGFSYNEQFF. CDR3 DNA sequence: TGTGCCAGCAGACTTACTAGTACCACGGGGTTCTCCTACAATGAGCAGTTCTTC.

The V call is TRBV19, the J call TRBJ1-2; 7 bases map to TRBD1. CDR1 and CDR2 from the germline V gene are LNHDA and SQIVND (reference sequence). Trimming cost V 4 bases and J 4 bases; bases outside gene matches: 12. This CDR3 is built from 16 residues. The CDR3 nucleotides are TGTGCCAGTAGTAATACCCCGGAGGGGGCGACCTATGGCTACACCTTC. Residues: CASSNTPEGATYGYTF.

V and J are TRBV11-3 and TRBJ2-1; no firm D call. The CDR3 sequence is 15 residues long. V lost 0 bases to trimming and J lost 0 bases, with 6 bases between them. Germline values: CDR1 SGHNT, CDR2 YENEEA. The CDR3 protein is CASSLEATSYNEQFF. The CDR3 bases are TGTGCCAGCAGCTTAGAAGCGACCTCCTACAATGAGCAGTTCTTC.

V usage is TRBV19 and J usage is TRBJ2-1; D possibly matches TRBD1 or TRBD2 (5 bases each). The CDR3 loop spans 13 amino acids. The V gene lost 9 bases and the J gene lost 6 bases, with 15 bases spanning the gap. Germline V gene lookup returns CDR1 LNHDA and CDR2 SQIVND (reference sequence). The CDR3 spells CARIGSRGNEQFF. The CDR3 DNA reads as TGTGCCAGGATAGGGAGTAGGGGCAATGAGCAGTTCTTC.

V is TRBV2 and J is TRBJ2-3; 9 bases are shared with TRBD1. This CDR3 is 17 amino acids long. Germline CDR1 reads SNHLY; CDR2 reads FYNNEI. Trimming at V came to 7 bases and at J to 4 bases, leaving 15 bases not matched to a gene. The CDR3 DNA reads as TGTGCCAGCATTAAAACTCGGACAGGGGATTTATCAGATACGCAGTATTTT. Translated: CASIKTRTGDLSDTQYF.